The sequence of this T cell receptor beta chain was determined in a study of technical replicates of blood from several donors. Only in-frame clones appear in the TCRdb table, and some are missing; sequencing was by immunoSEQ multiplex PCR. The sample has approximately 58,000 clones; just over 85% are singletons. Germline trimming cut 6 bases from V and 6 bases from J; bases unmatched to any gene: 7. Per the germline V gene, CDR1 is SGHVS and CDR2 is FNYEAQ. The CDR3 has 15 residues. The TCR comes from a human donor in good health. Some clones in this sample may be carry-over from other donors' samples. Specimen: PBMCs. J is TRBJ2-7 and V is TRBV7-6; 14 bases map to TRBD2. CDR3 amino acids: CASSSGTSGGLEQYF. The CDR3 DNA reads TGTGCCAGCAGTTCCGGGACTAGCGGGGGTCTCGAGCAGTACTTC.